These 20 T cell receptor beta chains came from one sample sequenced in a study of T cell changes during pregnancy in multiple sclerosis. Clones were sequenced by immunoSEQ multiplex PCR, and TCRdb holds only the in-frame ones, with some missing. The table includes roughly 49,000 clones, about nine tenths detected once. The source was CD4+ T cells from peripheral blood mononuclear cells, collected in the second trimester of pregnancy. The receptors come from a female donor with multiple sclerosis, enrolled in a pregnancy study.

J is TRBJ1-2 and V is TRBV6-1, with D perhaps matching TRBD1 (6 bases). The V end lost 4 bases, the J end lost 6 bases, and 12 bases lay between the germline ends. Per germline, CDR1 MNHNS and CDR2 SASEGT. This CDR3 region has 13 residues. Here the CDR3 DNA reads TGTGCCAGCAGTGCAACAGGGAGGGATGGCTACACCTTC. Its translation is CASSATGRDGYTF.

The gene calls are TRBV2 and TRBJ1-4; D is uncertain. V lost 6 bases and J lost 7, with 12 bases in between. Germline assignment: CDR1 SNHLY and CDR2 FYNNEI. The CDR3 contains 13 residues. CDR3 residues: CASRGSIGEKLFF. CDR3 bases: TGTGCCAGCAGGGGGAGCATTGGTGAAAAACTGTTTTTT.

This chain connects TRBV19 to TRBJ1-3, with a weak D call TRBD1 (5 bases). Per the germline V gene, CDR1 is LNHDA and CDR2 is SQIVND (reference sequence). Trimming cost V 3 bases and J 4 bases, with 10 bases left between them. The CDR3 runs to 14 residues. The CDR3 DNA reads as TGTGCCAGTAGTATTGGGGGGACGGGAAACACCATATATTTT. Its protein product is CASSIGGTGNTIYF. The whole variable domain, remainder taken from reference TRBV19 and TRBJ1-3, is DGGITQSPKYLFRKEGQNVTLSCEQNLNHDAMYWYRQDPGQGLRLIYYSQIVNDFQKGDIAEGYSVSREKKESFPLTVTSAQKNPTAFYLCASSIGGTGNTIYFGEGSWLTVV.

The J gene is TRBJ2-5, the V gene TRBV5-4; 8 nucleotides agree with TRBD2. Germline CDR1 reads SGHNT; CDR2 reads YYREEE (reference sequence). The V and J ends lost 2 bases and 5 bases, in that order; junction bases with no gene match: 8. This CDR3 spans 15 amino acids. The CDR3 nucleotides are TGTGCCAGCAGCTTAAGGCGGGGGGCCTGGGAGACCCAGTACTTC. Residues: CASSLRRGAWETQYF. Combining the CDR3 with reference TRBV5-4 and TRBJ2-5 gives the whole variable domain ETGVTQSPTHLIKTRGQQVTLRCSSQSGHNTVSWYQQALGQGPQFIFQYYREEENGRGNFPPRFSGLQFPNYSSELNVNALELDDSALYLCASSLRRGAWETQYFGPGTRLLVL.

This rearrangement joins TRBV15 to TRBJ2-1; 7 bases are a match to TRBD1. With 6 bases clipped from V and 4 bases from J, the junction kept 3 bases outside the gene matches. The CDR3 has 13 residues. In germline, CDR1 is LNHNV, CDR2 YYDKDF (reference sequence). As DNA, the CDR3 is TGTGCCACCAGGTTGGACAGGTACAATGAGCAGTTCTTC. It codes for CATRLDRYNEQFF.

The J gene is TRBJ1-2, the V gene TRBV4-1; TRBD1 agrees at 7 bases. V trimming: 6 bases; J trimming: 5 bases; junction bases outside the gene matches: 15. This CDR3 has 16 amino acids. Germline lookup yields CDR1 MGHRA and CDR2 YSYEKL. This CDR3 is CASRETKGAPIYGYTF. The CDR3, as DNA: TGCGCCAGCAGGGAAACGAAGGGGGCGCCAATATATGGCTACACCTTC.

The chain recombines TRBV7-6 with TRBJ2-7; TRBD2 matches 14 bases. The CDR3 consists of 14 residues. CDR1 and CDR2 (germline): SGHVS, FNYEAQ. V lost 5 bases to trimming and J lost 10 bases; unmatched junction nucleotides: 7. The CDR3 spells CASSPGLAGVSQYF. CDR3 bases: TGTGCCAGCAGCCCGGGACTAGCGGGAGTAAGTCAGTACTTC.

The chain uses TRBV6-1 and TRBJ1-5; maybe TRBD1 (6 bases). The V end was cut by 6 bases, the J end by 2 bases, with 8 bases between. CDR1 is MNHNS and CDR2 is SASEGT in the germline V gene. The CDR3 is 13 amino acids. CDR3 region: CASRQGGNQPQHF. The CDR3, as DNA: TGTGCCAGCAGACAGGGAGGCAATCAGCCCCAGCATTTT.

This clone was observed once. The chain uses TRBV5-6 and TRBJ2-1; possibly TRBD2 for D (6 bases). The ends were cut back, 5 bases at V and 6 bases at J, with 12 bases in the middle. The length of the CDR3 is 13 residues. Germline V gives CDR1 SGHDT, CDR2 YYEEEE. The CDR3 region has the DNA TGTGCCAGCAGGGCAGTGGGAGGCAATGAGCAGTTCTTC. Protein: CASRAVGGNEQFF.

This sequence joins TRBV5-1 and TRBJ2-5, with a possible D match to TRBD1 (6 bases). This CDR3 region has 14 residues. From germline, CDR1 is SGHRS and CDR2 YFSETQ. V lost 3 bases, J lost 2 bases, and 11 bases lay in between. DNA of the CDR3: TGCGCCAGCAGCTGGGGGCATCTTCAAGAGACCCAGTACTTC. Amino acid sequence: CASSWGHLQETQYF.

This clone is a singleton in its sample. This chain uses TRBV11-2 with TRBJ2-1, with 12 bases that match TRBD2. Germline CDR1 reads SGHAT; CDR2 reads FQNNGV. The CDR3 is made up of 16 amino acids. The V and J ends lost 6 bases and 3 bases, in that order; junction bases with no gene match: 6. The CDR3 protein is CASRSGLAGIYNEQFF. CDR3 DNA: TGTGCCAGCAGATCGGGACTAGCGGGTATCTACAATGAGCAGTTCTTC.

This clone was detected once. The chain carries TRBV19 and TRBJ1-1; 7 bases map to TRBD1. Per the germline V gene, CDR1 is LNHDA and CDR2 is SQIVND (reference sequence). This CDR3 comprises 14 residues. The ends lost 9 bases at V and 1 base at J; junction bases unmatched: 8. CDR3 in DNA: TGTGCCAGCCTCCGCCGGGACAGGAACACTGAAGCTTTCTTT. Protein product: CASLRRDRNTEAFF.

This chain joins TRBV7-7 and TRBJ2-2; TRBD2 matches 7 bases. J lost 5 bases, V lost 4 bases, and 7 bases had no gene match. Germline V gene sequence: CDR1 SSHAT, CDR2 FNYEAQ (reference sequence). The CDR3 is 15 amino acids. The CDR3 loop is CASSSSGVGTGELFF. The CDR3 DNA sequence: TGTGCCAGCAGCTCAAGCGGGGTGGGGACCGGGGAGCTGTTTTTT. The full variable domain, with the rest looked up from reference TRBV7-7 and TRBJ2-2, is GAGVSQSPRYKVTKRGQDVTLRCDPISSHATLYWYQQALGQGPEFLTYFNYEAQPDKSGLPSDRFSAERPEGSISTLTIQRTEQRDSAMYRCASSSSGVGTGELFFGEGSRLTVL.

There are a few counts of this clone. CDR3 sequence reads: CASSNDRLSSYEQYF. The CDR3 DNA reads TGTGCCAGCAGCAATGACCGACTGAGCTCCTACGAGCAGTACTTC. The chain uses TRBV5-6 and TRBJ2-7, with unresolved D. The V and J ends lost 4 bases and 0 bases respectively, with 14 bases between them. This CDR3 is built from 15 residues. Germline V gene lookup returns CDR1 SGHDT and CDR2 YYEEEE. Full variable domain (remainder filled in from reference TRBV5-6 and TRBJ2-7): DAGVTQSPTHLIKTRGQQVTLRCSPKSGHDTVSWYQQALGQGPQFIFQYYEEEERQRGNFPDRFSGHQFPNYSSELNVNALLLGDSALYLCASSNDRLSSYEQYFGPGTRLTVT.

The rearrangement joins TRBV6-5 to TRBJ2-5; 11 bases map to TRBD2. V gave up 0 bases and J gave up 1 base; unmatched junction bases: 1. Germline V gives CDR1 MNHEY, CDR2 SVGAGI. CDR3 length equals 16 residues. The CDR3 region has the DNA TGTGCCAGCAGTTACTCCGGGACTAGCGGCCAAGAGACCCAGTACTTC. Translation gives CASSYSGTSGQETQYF.

The rearrangement links TRBV7-8 to TRBJ2-5; possible D gene TRBD2, 5 bases. CDR3 length equals 17 residues. V was cut by 5 bases and J by 6 bases, with 25 bases left in between. The germline V gene has CDR1 SGHVS and CDR2 FQNEAQ. Here the CDR3 reads CASSPKIIARENKTQYF. The CDR3 DNA reads as TGTGCCAGCAGCCCGAAGATTATAGCGAGAGAGAATAAGACCCAGTACTTC. Combining the CDR3 with reference TRBV7-8 and TRBJ2-5 gives the whole variable domain GAGVSQSPRYKVAKRGQDVALRCDPISGHVSLFWYQQALGQGPEFLTYFQNEAQLDKSGLPSDRFFAERPEGSVSTLKIQRTQQEDSAVYLCASSPKIIARENKTQYFGPGTRLLVL.

This chain joins TRBV10-3 and TRBJ1-5; TRBD1 is a possible D gene (6 bases). Germline V gene sequence: CDR1 ENHRY, CDR2 SYGVKD. V gave up 10 bases and J gave up 0 bases, with 16 bases separating them. This CDR3 contains 15 residues. Written as DNA, the CDR3 is TGTGCCACCGCTCAGGGGTTGGGTAGCAATCAGCCCCAGCATTTT. This encodes CATAQGLGSNQPQHF.

The chain is built from TRBV6-1 and TRBJ1-2, with unresolved D. This CDR3 is 10 amino acids long. Per the germline V gene, CDR1 is MNHNS and CDR2 is SASEGT. V was clipped by 10 bases and J by 4 bases, with 7 bases between them. The DNA of the CDR3 is TGTGCCACCGGTAGCTATGGCTACACCTTC. Residues: CATGSYGYTF.

This sequence joins TRBV19 and TRBJ1-3, with no clear D. This CDR3 has 13 amino acids. The V gene lost 6 bases and the J gene lost 0 bases, with 6 bases spanning the gap. CDR1 LNHDA and CDR2 SQIVND come from the germline V gene (reference sequence). CDR3 residues: CASRSASGNTIYF. In DNA form, the CDR3 reads TGTGCCAGTAGGAGTGCCTCTGGAAACACCATATATTTT.

The chain joins TRBV5-6 to TRBJ2-7; 8 bases are shared with TRBD2. The germline gives CDR1 SGHDT, CDR2 YYEEEE. The CDR3 loop spans 15 amino acids. Trimming removed 4 bases from V and 3 bases from J; junction bases left unmatched: 9. CDR3 sequence (DNA): TGTGCCAGCAGCCCAATCTCGGGGGGGGGCTACGAGCAGTACTTC. It specifies CASSPISGGGYEQYF.